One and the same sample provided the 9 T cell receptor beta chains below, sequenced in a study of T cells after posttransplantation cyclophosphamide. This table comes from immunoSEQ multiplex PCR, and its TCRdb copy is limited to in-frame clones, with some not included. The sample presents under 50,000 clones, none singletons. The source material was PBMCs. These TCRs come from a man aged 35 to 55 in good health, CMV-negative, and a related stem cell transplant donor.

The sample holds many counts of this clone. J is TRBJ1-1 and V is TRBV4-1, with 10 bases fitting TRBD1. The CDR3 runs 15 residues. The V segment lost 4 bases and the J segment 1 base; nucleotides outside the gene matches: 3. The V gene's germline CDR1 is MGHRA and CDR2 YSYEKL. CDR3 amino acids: CASSLRQGANTEAFF. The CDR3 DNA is TGCGCCAGCAGCCTAAGACAGGGGGCGAACACTGAAGCTTTCTTT.

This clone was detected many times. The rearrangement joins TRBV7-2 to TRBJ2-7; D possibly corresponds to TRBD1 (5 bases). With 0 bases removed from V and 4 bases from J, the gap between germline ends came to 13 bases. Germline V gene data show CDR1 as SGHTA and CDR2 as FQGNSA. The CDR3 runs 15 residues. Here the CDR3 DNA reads TGTGCCAGCAGCTTAGCCGGGCCAGGGATTTACGAGCAGTACTTC. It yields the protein CASSLAGPGIYEQYF.

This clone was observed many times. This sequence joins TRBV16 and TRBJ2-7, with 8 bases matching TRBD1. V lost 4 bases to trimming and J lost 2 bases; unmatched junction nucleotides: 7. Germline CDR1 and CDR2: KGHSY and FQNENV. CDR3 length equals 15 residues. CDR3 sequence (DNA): TGTGCCAGCAGCCTTCGACAGGGGCATACCTACGAGCAGTACTTC. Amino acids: CASSLRQGHTYEQYF.

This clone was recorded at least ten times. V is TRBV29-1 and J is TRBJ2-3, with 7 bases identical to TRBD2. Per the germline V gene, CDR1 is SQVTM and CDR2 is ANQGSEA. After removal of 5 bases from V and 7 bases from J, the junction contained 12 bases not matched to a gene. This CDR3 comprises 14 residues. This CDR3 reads CSVFSSGPGNTQYF. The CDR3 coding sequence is TGCAGCGTTTTCTCTAGCGGACCTGGAAATACGCAGTATTTT.

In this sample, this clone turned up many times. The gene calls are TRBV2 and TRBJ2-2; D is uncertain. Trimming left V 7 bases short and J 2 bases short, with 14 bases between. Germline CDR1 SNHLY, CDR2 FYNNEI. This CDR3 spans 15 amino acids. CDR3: CASKPQVLNTGELFF. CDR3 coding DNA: TGTGCCAGCAAGCCCCAGGTCTTAAACACCGGGGAGCTGTTTTTT.

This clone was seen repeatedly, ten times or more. CDR3 in amino acids: CASSESSGSGTYEQYF. CDR3 sequence (DNA): TGTGCCAGCAGCGAATCTAGCGGGAGTGGCACCTACGAGCAGTACTTC. The chain carries TRBV7-2 and TRBJ2-7; 10 positions agree with TRBD2. Trimming cost V 5 bases and J 2 bases; bases outside gene matches: 9. The CDR3 is 16 amino acids. In germline, CDR1 is SGHTA, CDR2 FQGNSA.

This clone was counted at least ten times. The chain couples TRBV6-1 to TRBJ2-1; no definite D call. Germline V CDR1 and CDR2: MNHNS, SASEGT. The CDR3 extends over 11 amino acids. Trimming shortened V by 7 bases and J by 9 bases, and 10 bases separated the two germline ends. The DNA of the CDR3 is TGTGCCAGCACGGAGATCGGTGAGCAGTTCTTC. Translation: CASTEIGEQFF.

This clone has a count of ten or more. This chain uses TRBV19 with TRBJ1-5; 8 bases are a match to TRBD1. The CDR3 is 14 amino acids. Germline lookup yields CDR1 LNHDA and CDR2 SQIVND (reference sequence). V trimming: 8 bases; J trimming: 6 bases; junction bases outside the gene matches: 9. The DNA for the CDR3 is TGTGCCAGTTCAGCGCAGGGGGCTCGTCAGCCCCAGCATTTT. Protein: CASSAQGARQPQHF.

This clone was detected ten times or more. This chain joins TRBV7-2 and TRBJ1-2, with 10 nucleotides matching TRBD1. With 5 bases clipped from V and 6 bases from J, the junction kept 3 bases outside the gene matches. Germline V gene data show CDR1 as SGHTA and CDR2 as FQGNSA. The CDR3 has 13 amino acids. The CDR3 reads CASSLTGGNGYTF. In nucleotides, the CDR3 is TGTGCCAGCAGCCTGACAGGGGGCAATGGCTACACCTTC.